Following are 26 T cell receptor beta chains from one sample sequenced in a study of control samples from healthy donors and cancer patients. Produced via immunoSEQ multiplex PCR; TCRdb's table is partial and in-frame only. The table includes just over 50,000 clones, around nine tenths detected once. Sequenced material: PBMCs. These TCRs come from a man aged 50-60 years with head and neck cancer.

The rearrangement links TRBV5-6 to TRBJ1-5, with D possibly matching TRBD1 (5 bases). From germline, CDR1 is SGHDT and CDR2 YYEEEE. CDR3 length: 14 residues. V was trimmed by 6 bases and J by 5 bases, leaving 15 bases between them. The CDR3 bases are TGTGCCAGCACGGGCCAGGGACGGGATCAGCCCCAGCATTTT. Translated: CASTGQGRDQPQHF. Drawing the rest from reference TRBV5-6 and TRBJ1-5, the complete variable domain is DAGVTQSPTHLIKTRGQQVTLRCSPKSGHDTVSWYQQALGQGPQFIFQYYEEEERQRGNFPDRFSGHQFPNYSSELNVNALLLGDSALYLCASTGQGRDQPQHFGDGTRLSIL.

This clone was detected once. J is TRBJ1-6 and V is TRBV19; D is unclear. V lost 3 bases and J 0 bases, leaving 6 bases between the germline ends. Germline loops: CDR1 LNHDA, CDR2 SQIVND (reference sequence). The CDR3 spans 15 residues. This chain's CDR3 is CASSISDSYNSPLHF. The CDR3 DNA reads as TGTGCCAGTAGTATTTCAGACTCCTATAATTCACCCCTCCACTTT.

J is TRBJ2-3 and V is TRBV2; 10 nucleotides align to TRBD2. The CDR3 contains 15 residues. The V gene end was trimmed by 3 bases and the J gene end by 5 bases; junction bases not matched to a gene: 5. Germline CDR1 reads SNHLY; CDR2 reads FYNNEI. CDR3 bases: TGTGCCAGCAGTGAGACTAGCGGGTGGCAAGATACGCAGTATTTT. It codes for CASSETSGWQDTQYF.

The CDR3 coding sequence is TGTGCCAGCAGCTTACAATTGGGGGGCGCCCAAGAGACCCAGTACTTC. Translating gives CASSLQLGGAQETQYF. V is TRBV7-2 and J is TRBJ2-5; D is perhaps TRBD1 or TRBD2 (6 bases each). The ends were cut back, 2 bases at V and 1 base at J, with 14 bases in the middle. The CDR3 sequence is 16 residues long. The V gene's germline CDR1 is SGHTA and CDR2 FQGNSA. The full variable domain, completed using reference TRBV7-2 and TRBJ2-5, is GAGVSQSPSNKVTEKGKDVELRCDPISGHTALYWYRQSLGQGLEFLIYFQGNSAPDKSGLPSDRFSAERTGGSVSTLTIQRTQQEDSAVYLCASSLQLGGAQETQYFGPGTRLLVL.

The V gene is TRBV6-6, the J gene TRBJ2-2; possible D gene TRBD2, 5 bases. The CDR3 extends over 14 amino acids. Trimming took off 5 bases at V and 3 bases at J, with 10 bases between the two ends. Germline V gene lookup returns CDR1 MNHNY and CDR2 SVGAGI (reference sequence). CDR3 sequence (DNA): TGTGCCAGCAGTACCGGACTGGACACCGGGGAGCTGTTTTTT. It yields the protein CASSTGLDTGELFF.

This sequence joins TRBV11-2 and TRBJ1-6; 7 nucleotides align to TRBD1. The J segment lost 10 bases and the V segment lost 3 bases, leaving 9 bases of the junction unmatched. The CDR3 extends over 15 amino acids. Germline CDR1 reads SGHAT; CDR2 reads FQNNGV. The CDR3 is CASSFYRGGGSPLHF. For the CDR3, the DNA is TGTGCCAGCAGCTTTTACAGGGGAGGAGGATCACCCCTCCACTTT.

The V and J genes are TRBV18 and TRBJ1-4; the D is unclear. Trimming shortened V by 3 bases and J by 8 bases, and 10 bases separated the two germline ends. Germline V gene lookup returns CDR1 KGHSH and CDR2 LQKENI. This CDR3 has 13 amino acids. This chain's CDR3 is CASSPTQQEKLFF. The CDR3 DNA follows: TGTGCCAGCTCACCTACCCAACAGGAAAAACTGTTTTTT.

The rearrangement uses TRBV4-1 and TRBJ1-3; a weak D match, TRBD1 (6 bases). Deletions cut 1 base from V and 3 bases from J, with 13 bases between. Germline V gives CDR1 MGHRA, CDR2 YSYEKL. This CDR3 has 16 amino acids. The CDR3 bases are TGCGCCAGCAGCCAAGGGGTTGCCAGGGGTGGAAACACCATATATTTT. It specifies CASSQGVARGGNTIYF.

In this sample, this clone turned up once. The CDR3 protein is CASSPRMNTEAFF. The CDR3 region has the DNA TGCGCCAGCAGCCCCCGGATGAACACTGAAGCTTTCTTT. V and J are TRBV4-3 and TRBJ1-1; unclear D gene. Germline values: CDR1 LGHNA, CDR2 YSLEER. V lost 4 bases and J 0 bases, leaving 6 bases between the germline ends. This CDR3 is built from 13 residues.

The chain uses TRBV27 and TRBJ2-1; TRBD2 matches 8 bases. V was clipped by 10 bases and J by 8 bases; unmatched bases: 16. The germline gives CDR1 MNHEY, CDR2 SMNVEV (reference sequence). CDR3 length equals 15 residues. CDR3 in amino acids: CATTLRTGGRYEQFF. As DNA, the CDR3 is TGTGCCACTACCCTAAGGACGGGGGGGCGGTATGAGCAGTTCTTC.

This clone was detected only a few times. The chain joins TRBV5-8 to TRBJ1-1; the match to TRBD1 covers 9 bases. Trimming at V came to 4 bases and at J to 1 base, leaving 5 bases not matched to a gene. Per germline, CDR1 SGHTS and CDR2 YDEGEE. The CDR3 is 15 residues long. CDR3 nucleotide sequence: TGTGCCAGCAGCCCAGGACAGGGGAAGAACACTGAAGCTTTCTTT. Translation: CASSPGQGKNTEAFF.

The chain links TRBV27 to TRBJ1-2; possibly TRBD1 for D (5 bases). V lost 2 bases and J lost 6, with 19 bases in between. Germline-derived CDR1 and CDR2 are MNHEY and SMNVEV (reference sequence). CDR3 length: 16 amino acids. This CDR3 is CASSLRVGREVDGYTF. The CDR3 DNA reads TGTGCCAGCAGTTTAAGGGTCGGCAGGGAGGTCGATGGCTACACCTTC.

The rearrangement joins TRBV7-9 to TRBJ1-4; unclear D gene. Deletions cut 1 base from V and 1 base from J, with 7 bases between. CDR1 is SEHNR and CDR2 is FQNEAQ in the germline V gene (reference sequence). This CDR3 is 15 amino acids long. Written as DNA, the CDR3 is TGTGCCAGCAGCTTAGACCGACAAACTAATGAAAAACTGTTTTTT. This codes for CASSLDRQTNEKLFF.

The rearrangement joins TRBV30 to TRBJ1-2; D gene uncertain. Trimming took off 1 base at V and 6 bases at J, with 9 bases between the two ends. This CDR3 has 12 amino acids. The V gene's germline CDR1 is GTSNPN and CDR2 SVGIG (reference sequence). CDR3 nucleotide sequence: TGTGCCTGGAGTGAAACAAGAGATGGCTACACCTTC. Amino acids: CAWSETRDGYTF.

As to this clone: The junction differs from germline at one of its ends, possibly a read error. The chain recombines TRBV7-7 with TRBJ2-7; the match to TRBD1 covers 11 bases. This CDR3 contains 17 residues. The germline V gene has CDR1 SSHAT and CDR2 FNYEAQ (reference sequence). The CDR3 bases are TGTGCTAGCAGCTATACCCCGGGACAGGGGGGTTCCTACGAGCAGTACTTC. It yields the protein CASSYTPGQGGSYEQYF.

CDR3 protein: CASSPLRPGNTGELFF. The CDR3 DNA is TGTGCCAGCAGCCCTCTACGACCGGGGAACACCGGGGAGCTGTTTTTT. The chain couples TRBV6-2 or TRBV6-3 to TRBJ2-2; D is ambiguous. V shed 6 bases and J shed 1 base, with 15 bases lying between them. The germline V gene has CDR1 MNHEY and CDR2 SVGEGT. This CDR3 contains 16 residues.

The chain recombines TRBV7-8 with TRBJ2-2, with no clear D. Per the germline V gene, CDR1 is SGHVS and CDR2 is FQNEAQ. CDR3 length equals 13 residues. Trimming removed 0 bases from V and 6 bases from J, with 5 bases in between. Here the CDR3 reads CASSLAGSGELFF. The DNA for the CDR3 is TGTGCCAGCAGCTTAGCAGGGTCCGGGGAGCTGTTTTTT.

The chain couples TRBV10-1 to TRBJ1-1, with 9 bases that match TRBD1. Germline CDR1 WNHNN, CDR2 SYGVQD (reference sequence). The CDR3 consists of 13 residues. The V segment lost 5 bases and the J segment 3 bases; nucleotides outside the gene matches: 1. CDR3 DNA: TGCGCCAGCAGTCGGGACAGGGACACTGAAGCTTTCTTT. Translation gives CASSRDRDTEAFF.

The rearrangement uses TRBV6-5 and TRBJ2-3; no firm D call. Between the trimmed V and J ends, which lost 6 bases and 6 bases, there was a span of 4 bases. The CDR3 runs 10 residues. Looked up from germline, CDR1 is MNHEY and CDR2 is SVGAGI. CDR3 in DNA: TGTGCCAGCAGAGGGGATACGCAGTATTTT. Residues: CASRGDTQYF.

The V and J genes are TRBV6-4 and TRBJ2-3, with 7 bases that match TRBD2. The CDR3 spans 15 residues. The germline V gene has CDR1 MRHNA and CDR2 SNTAGT. V shed 3 bases and J 2 bases; nucleotides not matched to a gene: 5. CDR3 sequence (DNA): TGTGCCAGCAGTGAACTGGCGGGGGACACAGATACGCAGTATTTT. Its protein is CASSELAGDTDTQYF.

The rearrangement uses TRBV11-2 and TRBJ1-6; 8 nucleotides match TRBD1. Germline CDR1 is SGHAT and CDR2 is FQNNGV. Losses at the gene ends were 5 bases for V and 7 bases for J; bases not matched to a gene: 7. CDR3 length: 15 residues. The CDR3 is CASSIGRGRNSPLHF. In DNA form, the CDR3 reads TGTGCCAGCAGCATAGGCAGGGGGCGGAATTCACCCCTCCACTTT.

J is TRBJ2-7 and V is TRBV25-1, with 8 positions matching TRBD1. The CDR3 totals 16 residues. The J segment lost 4 bases and the V segment lost 2 bases, leaving 10 bases of the junction unmatched. Looked up from germline, CDR1 is MGHDK and CDR2 is SYGVNS. The DNA for the CDR3 is TGTGCCAGCAGTGAACGTGTTGGCCAGGGGGCGTACGAGCAGTACTTC. Translation gives CASSERVGQGAYEQYF.

The V gene is TRBV28, the J gene TRBJ2-2, with a possible D match to TRBD2 (7 bases). This CDR3 has 16 residues. Germline V gives CDR1 MDHEN, CDR2 SYDVKM. Between the trimmed V and J ends, which lost 6 bases and 5 bases, there was a span of 19 bases. For the CDR3, the DNA is TGTGCCAGCAGCCCCCCAGGGGCGCGGGGGACCGGGGAGCTGTTTTTT. Protein: CASSPPGARGTGELFF. Supplemented by reference TRBV28 and TRBJ2-2, the full variable domain reads DVKVTQSSRYLVKRTGEKVFLECVQDMDHENMFWYRQDPGLGLRLIYFSYDVKMKEKGDIPEGYSVSREKKERFSLILESASTNQTSMYLCASSPPGARGTGELFFGEGSRLTVL.

CDR3 nucleotides: TGTGCCAGTACGTCGACGGATTTCACAGATACGCAGTATTTT. As protein: CASTSTDFTDTQYF. This chain uses TRBV19 with TRBJ2-3; no firm D call. The V end was cut by 7 bases, the J end by 2 bases, with 13 bases between. The germline gives CDR1 LNHDA, CDR2 SQIVND (reference sequence). The CDR3 is made up of 14 amino acids.

The genes are TRBV6-5 and TRBJ2-7, with D perhaps TRBD1 or TRBD2 (5 bases each). V was clipped by 10 bases and J by 6 bases, with 19 bases between them. The CDR3 is 13 amino acids. Germline V lookup: CDR1 MNHEY, CDR2 SVGAGI. The CDR3 region is CANSGQGRCEQYF. CDR3 sequence (DNA): TGTGCCAATTCGGGGCAGGGTCGCTGCGAGCAGTACTTC.

The chain couples TRBV6-2 or TRBV6-3 to TRBJ2-3; perhaps TRBD2 as D (5 bases). The length of the CDR3 is 15 residues. Germline V gene sequence: CDR1 MNHEY, CDR2 SVGEGT. Trimming pared 7 bases from V and 4 bases from J, leaving 18 bases between. CDR3: CASNPPGLSPDTQYF. CDR3 coding DNA: TGTGCCAGCAACCCTCCCGGACTCTCGCCAGATACGCAGTATTTT.